The 4 T cell receptor beta chains listed next were all sequenced from one sample in a study of tumor-infiltrating lymphocytes in primary liver carcinoma. Bulk tissue was left unsorted, and RNA and DNA were co-extracted from 20-30 mg of it. A constant-region primer primed TCR beta cDNA synthesis from 500 ng of total RNA. Employing slightly modified ARM-PCR, three nested multiplex PCR rounds were run, and these gave rise to the TCR beta libraries. Each of the first two PCR rounds ran about 9 cycles with TRBV1-TRBV30 forward and C-beta reverse primers. TCRdb redid the calling of the multiplex PCR reads with MiXCR, one entry per CDR3 protein. Of tens of thousands of distinct CDR3 sequences detected, roughly 74% appear once; the ten largest clones hold around two fifths. Sequencing used tumor-adjacent normal liver tissue. The receptor set was obtained from a woman younger than 45 with primary liver carcinoma and hepatitis B virus infection.

This clonotype has more than one count but fewer than ten. The chain couples TRBV29-1 to TRBJ2-7; no definite D call. CDR1 SQVTM and CDR2 ANQGSEA come from the germline V gene. This CDR3 is built from 13 residues. The CDR3: CSIVTPKAYEQYF. The CDR3 bases are TGCAGTATTGTCACACCGAAGGCCTACGAGCAGTACTTC.

A note on this clonotype: Possible read error: a much larger clone is one base away. This chain links TRBV28 with TRBJ1-2; D gene ambiguous. The CDR3 is made up of 16 amino acids. Germline V gene data show CDR1 as MDHEN and CDR2 as SYDVKM. V was cut by 3 bases and J by 4 bases, with 18 bases left in between. The CDR3 DNA is TGTGCCAGCAGTTTGGGTTCGGGCATTGGGTCCTATGGCTACACCTTC. This sequence encodes CASSLGSGIGSYGYTF.

V and J are TRBV28 and TRBJ2-1; 11 bases fit TRBD2. The junction had 13 bases not matched to a gene; V was cut back by 8 bases and J by 4 bases. This CDR3 has 17 residues. Per the germline V gene, CDR1 is MDHEN and CDR2 is SYDVKM. CDR3: CASPILAGVVGYNEQFF. In DNA form, the CDR3 reads TGTGCCAGCCCCATACTAGCGGGAGTTGTCGGGTACAATGAGCAGTTCTTC.

This chain links TRBV4-2 with TRBJ2-3, with D tentatively TRBD2 (5 bases). Trimming took 8 bases from V and 0 from J, leaving 18 bases between them. The CDR3 runs 16 residues. Germline V lookup: CDR1 LGHNA, CDR2 YNFKEQ. The CDR3 DNA reads TGTGCCAGCGACCAAGTGCGTAGCGAGAGCACAGATACGCAGTATTTT. Protein sequence: CASDQVRSESTDTQYF.